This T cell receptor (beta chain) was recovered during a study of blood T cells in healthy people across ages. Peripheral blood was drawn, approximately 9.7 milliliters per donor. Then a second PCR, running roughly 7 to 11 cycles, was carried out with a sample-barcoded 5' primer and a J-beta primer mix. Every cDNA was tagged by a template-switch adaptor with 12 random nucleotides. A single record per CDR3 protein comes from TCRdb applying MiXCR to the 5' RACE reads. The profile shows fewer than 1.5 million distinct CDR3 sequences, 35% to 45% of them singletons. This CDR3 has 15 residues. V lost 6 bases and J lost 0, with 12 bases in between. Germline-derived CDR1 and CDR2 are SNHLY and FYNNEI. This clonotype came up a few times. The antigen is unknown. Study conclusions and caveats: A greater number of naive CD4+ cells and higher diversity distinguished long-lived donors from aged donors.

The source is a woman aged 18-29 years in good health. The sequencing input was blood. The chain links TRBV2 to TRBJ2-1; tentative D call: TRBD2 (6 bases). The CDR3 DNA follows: TGTGCCAGCAGCTCGGGGGTTCGCTCCTACAATGAGCAGTTCTTC. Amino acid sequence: CASSSGVRSYNEQFF.